These 18 T cell receptor beta chains were all obtained from the same sample, sequenced in a study of control samples from healthy donors and cancer patients. Using immunoSEQ multiplex PCR, the repertoire was profiled, and TCRdb retains in-frame clones only, with some absent. The data show 130,000 to 150,000 clones, approximately 92% seen once. The sample taken for sequencing was blood. The receptor set was obtained from a man between 25 and 39 years old in good health.

The chain carries TRBV5-3 and TRBJ1-5; D gene unclear. Being an ORF, TRBV5-3 has a function that is uncertain. V lost 1 base and J 7 bases, leaving 6 bases between the germline ends. The CDR3 sequence is 12 residues long. The CDR3 is CARSLIMQPQHF. In nucleotides, the CDR3 is TGTGCCAGAAGCTTGATTATGCAGCCCCAGCATTTT.

The chain carries TRBV9 and TRBJ1-4, with TRBD1 as a possible D gene (6 bases). The germline V gene has CDR1 SGDLS and CDR2 YYNGEE. V lost 0 bases and J lost 7, with 16 bases in between. This CDR3 comprises 16 residues. The CDR3 DNA reads TGTGCCAGCAGCGTAGAAGGGGCAGGGGCGCGTGAAAAACTGTTTTTT. This sequence encodes CASSVEGAGAREKLFF.

The J gene is TRBJ2-7, the V gene TRBV5-8, with 12 positions matching TRBD2. This CDR3 is 15 amino acids long. Germline CDR1 SGHTS, CDR2 YDEGEE. The V gene end was trimmed by 2 bases and the J gene end by 1 base; junction bases not matched to a gene: 1. This CDR3 is CASSFTSGGSYEQYF. CDR3 DNA sequence: TGTGCCAGCAGCTTCACTAGCGGGGGGTCCTACGAGCAGTACTTC.

The V gene is TRBV11-2, the J gene TRBJ1-2; 8 nucleotides align to TRBD1. V lost 1 base and J lost 6; bases outside the gene matches: 1. This CDR3 is built from 13 residues. CDR1 is SGHAT, CDR2 FQNNGV, per germline. In DNA form, the CDR3 reads TGTGCCAGCAGCTTAGCAGGGGGCAATGGCTACACCTTC. It translates to CASSLAGGNGYTF. Full variable domain (outside the CDR3, taken from reference TRBV11-2 and TRBJ1-2): EAGVAQSPRYKIIEKRQSVAFWCNPISGHATLYWYQQILGQGPKLLIQFQNNGVVDDSQLPKDRFSAERLKGVDSTLKIQPAKLEDSAVYLCASSLAGGNGYTFGSGTRLTVV.

J is TRBJ2-7 and V is TRBV19; D is perhaps TRBD1 or TRBD2 (6 bases each). Trimming shortened V by 6 bases and J by 6 bases, and 21 bases separated the two germline ends. The CDR3 loop spans 15 amino acids. Germline values: CDR1 LNHDA, CDR2 SQIVND (reference sequence). CDR3 bases: TGTGCCAGTAGCAACGCCGGGGGCAGGGTGGTCGAGCAGTACTTC. Its translation is CASSNAGGRVVEQYF.

This clone has a single count. The chain links TRBV7-8 to TRBJ1-1; 9 positions agree with TRBD1. CDR1 is SGHVS and CDR2 is FQNEAQ in the germline V gene. CDR3 length: 14 residues. Germline trimming cut 3 bases from V and 2 bases from J; bases unmatched to any gene: 1. The CDR3 DNA is TGTGCCAGCAGCTTGGACAGGGGAAACACTGAAGCTTTCTTT. It is translated as CASSLDRGNTEAFF.

This chain joins TRBV5-5 and TRBJ1-6; TRBD1 matches 9 bases. V lost 4 bases to trimming and J lost 10 bases; unmatched junction nucleotides: 9. The CDR3 runs 15 residues. Germline assignment: CDR1 SGHKS and CDR2 YYEKEE (reference sequence). This chain's CDR3 is CASSPTDRGRSPLHF. The CDR3 coding sequence is TGTGCCAGCAGCCCGACGGACAGGGGTCGGTCACCCCTCCACTTT.

The rearrangement links TRBV7-3 to TRBJ2-3, with 7 bases aligning to TRBD2. J was trimmed by 0 bases and V by 5 bases; bases with no gene match: 8. Germline loops: CDR1 SGHTA, CDR2 FQGTGA. This CDR3 is built from 16 residues. CDR3 in DNA: TGTGCCAGCAGCCCCTCTAGCGGCAAGAGCACAGATACGCAGTATTTT. This sequence encodes CASSPSSGKSTDTQYF.

The V and J genes are TRBV5-1 and TRBJ2-7, with 9 bases lining up with TRBD1. V shed 0 bases and J 3 bases; nucleotides not matched to a gene: 4. This CDR3 region has 15 residues. The germline CDR1 and CDR2 sequences are SGHRS and YFSETQ. This CDR3 is CASSLVGQGNYEQYF. In DNA form, the CDR3 reads TGCGCCAGCAGCTTGGTGGGACAGGGTAACTACGAGCAGTACTTC.

This clone was detected once. CDR3 residues: CAITEGGPNTEAFF. As DNA, the CDR3 is TGTGCCATCACCGAGGGAGGGCCGAACACTGAAGCTTTCTTT. The V call is TRBV10-3, the J call TRBJ1-1; D not certain. The CDR3 runs 14 residues. The V end was cut by 7 bases, the J end by 1 base, with 13 bases between. CDR1 ENHRY and CDR2 SYGVKD come from the germline V gene.

The chain is built from TRBV7-2 and TRBJ1-3; no reliable D call. In germline, CDR1 is SGHTA, CDR2 FQGNSA. V dropped 5 bases and J dropped 0 bases, with 8 bases sitting between them. The CDR3 has 14 residues. CDR3 nucleotides: TGTGCCAGCAGCGAAGGTAACTCTGGAAACACCATATATTTT. Encoded protein: CASSEGNSGNTIYF.

The V and J genes are TRBV9 and TRBJ1-5, with D hard to call. The CDR3 totals 13 residues. The ends were cut back, 4 bases at V and 4 bases at J, with 9 bases in the middle. Germline V CDR1 and CDR2: SGDLS, YYNGEE. DNA of the CDR3: TGTGCCAGCAGCTCCACGATGAATCAGCCCCAGCATTTT. Protein: CASSSTMNQPQHF.

This chain links TRBV25-1 with TRBJ2-1, with a possible D match to TRBD1 (6 bases). Germline V gene data show CDR1 as MGHDK and CDR2 as SYGVNS. The CDR3 loop spans 11 amino acids. Trimming removed 8 bases at V and 8 bases at J, with 10 bases between. CDR3 amino acids: CASGKGDEQFF. In nucleotides, the CDR3 is TGTGCCAGCGGGAAGGGGGATGAGCAGTTCTTC.

The J gene is TRBJ1-5, the V gene TRBV10-3; D might be TRBD1 (6 bases). CDR3 length equals 13 residues. CDR1 is ENHRY, CDR2 SYGVKD, per germline. The germline V and J ends were trimmed by 7 bases and 6 bases, with 13 bases remaining between them. As DNA, the CDR3 is TGTGCCATCACCACAGGGTCGGGTCAGCCCCAGCATTTT. Translation gives CAITTGSGQPQHF.

The genes are TRBV18 and TRBJ1-2; D uncertain. V was shortened by 3 bases and J by 8 bases, with 13 bases between the two germline ends. CDR1 KGHSH and CDR2 LQKENI come from the germline V gene. This CDR3 spans 13 amino acids. This CDR3 reads CASSPDARGGYTF. The CDR3 nucleotides read TGTGCCAGCTCACCGGACGCCCGGGGAGGCTACACCTTC. The full variable domain, completed using reference TRBV18 and TRBJ1-2, is NAGVMQNPRHLVRRRGQEARLRCSPMKGHSHVYWYRQLPEEGLKFMVYLQKENIIDESGMPKERFSAEFPKEGPSILRIQQVVRGDSAAYFCASSPDARGGYTFGSGTRLTVV.

The V gene is TRBV5-5, the J gene TRBJ2-1, with 10 bases matching TRBD1. V shed 4 bases and J 7 bases; nucleotides not matched to a gene: 8. The CDR3 is made up of 15 amino acids. Germline CDR1 reads SGHKS; CDR2 reads YYEKEE (reference sequence). The CDR3, as DNA: TGTGCCAGCAGCGCAGACAGGGGGCTGGGGAATGAGCAGTTCTTC. It is translated as CASSADRGLGNEQFF.

The rearrangement links TRBV6-1 to TRBJ2-1; D is unresolved. CDR3 length equals 13 residues. Trimming removed 1 base at V and 3 bases at J, with 4 bases between. Germline CDR1 is MNHNS and CDR2 is SASEGT. This chain's CDR3 is CASSEELYNEQFF. CDR3 nucleotides: TGTGCCAGCAGTGAAGAACTCTACAATGAGCAGTTCTTC.

The chain employs TRBV7-9 and TRBJ2-1; 10 bases are shared with TRBD2. Germline V gene lookup returns CDR1 SEHNR and CDR2 FQNEAQ (reference sequence). The CDR3 length is 17 residues. With V trimmed by 5 bases and J by 9 bases, 16 bases remained unmatched. The CDR3 reads CASSPPPRASGGGEQFF. CDR3 nucleotide sequence: TGTGCCAGCAGCCCTCCCCCTCGGGCTAGCGGGGGCGGTGAGCAGTTCTTC.